The 20 T cell receptor beta chains listed next were all sequenced from one sample in a study of shared T cell receptors in the human thymus (TCRdb year 2021). To prepare the library, the immunoSEQ multiplex PCR assay was applied. TCRdb's version of the immuneACCESS table is confined to in-frame rearrangements and falls short of the full clone set. An unresolved V gene accounts for under half of the shortfall where checked; the remainder is of unknown origin. The sample table records roughly 560,000 clones; approximately 80% of these occur just once. In total, the top ten clones hold 0.01% to 0.015% of the sample. The sample was also reused in another study, on human thymus T cells.

Source material: thymocytes. These receptors were taken from a boy in the first two years of life with a congenital heart defect. Donor details come from another sample of the same person, matched by shared clones.

The rearrangement links TRBV7-2 to TRBJ2-2; no reliable D call. The germline V gene has CDR1 SGHTA and CDR2 FQGNSA. Deletions cut 0 bases from V and 2 bases from J, with 4 bases between. The CDR3 length is 14 residues. The CDR3 spells CASSLAPNTGELFF. The CDR3 region has the DNA TGTGCCAGCAGCTTAGCCCCAAACACCGGGGAGCTGTTTTTT.

This clone appeared a few times. The chain recombines TRBV5-6 with TRBJ2-1; tentative D call: TRBD1 (7 bases). CDR3 length: 15 residues. Trimming removed 6 bases at V and 8 bases at J, with 21 bases between. CDR1 SGHDT and CDR2 YYEEEE come from the germline V gene. This CDR3 is CASTRQGRRVDEQFF. The CDR3 region has the DNA TGTGCCAGCACCCGACAGGGTAGGAGGGTGGATGAGCAGTTCTTC.

The V and J genes are TRBV28 and TRBJ2-7, with a weak D call TRBD2 (5 bases). Trimming removed 7 bases from V and 3 bases from J, with 16 bases in between. Germline CDR1 MDHEN, CDR2 SYDVKM. The CDR3 totals 14 residues. The CDR3 DNA reads as TGTGCCAGCACCCTAAAGAGGGAATTCTACGAGCAGTACTTC. Translating gives CASTLKREFYEQYF.

The CDR3 region has the DNA TGTGCCAGCGGGACTAGCGGGAGGCCCGGGGAGCTGTTTTTT. Residues: CASGTSGRPGELFF. The rearrangement links TRBV28 to TRBJ2-2; 15 bases agree with TRBD2. J gave up 6 bases and V 8 bases, and 1 base lay outside the gene matches. CDR1 and CDR2 from the germline V gene are MDHEN and SYDVKM. The length of the CDR3 is 14 residues.

The V and J genes are TRBV9 and TRBJ2-1; 12 bases are shared with TRBD2. This CDR3 contains 16 residues. CDR1 SGDLS and CDR2 YYNGEE come from the germline V gene. V was clipped by 3 bases and J by 5 bases; unmatched bases: 6. This chain's CDR3 is CASSGGTSGYNNEQFF. The CDR3 region has the DNA TGTGCCAGCAGCGGAGGGACTAGCGGGTATAACAATGAGCAGTTCTTC.

The gene calls are TRBV19 and TRBJ1-2, with TRBD1 matching over 8 bases. The V and J ends lost 5 bases and 2 bases, in that order; junction bases with no gene match: 4. CDR1 and CDR2 from the germline V gene are LNHDA and SQIVND (reference sequence). CDR3 length: 14 residues. The CDR3 sequence: CASSYRGSNYGYTF. The DNA of the CDR3 is TGTGCCAGTAGTTACAGGGGGTCCAACTATGGCTACACCTTC.

The J gene is TRBJ2-7, the V gene TRBV2; a possible D gene is TRBD1 (5 bases). V was shortened by 6 bases and J by 5 bases, with 20 bases between the two germline ends. The CDR3 runs 15 residues. Germline assignment: CDR1 SNHLY and CDR2 FYNNEI. CDR3 residues: CASSKTGVHSDEQYF. CDR3 nucleotide sequence: TGTGCCAGCAGCAAAACAGGCGTCCATTCTGACGAGCAGTACTTC.

This clone was picked up one time. The gene calls are TRBV6-1 and TRBJ2-7; no firm D call. Germline CDR1 MNHNS, CDR2 SASEGT. There are 12 residues in the CDR3. Trimming removed 4 bases from V and 0 bases from J, with 4 bases in between. The CDR3 bases are TGTGCCAGCAGTGCCAGCTCCTACGAGCAGTACTTC. Its protein is CASSASSYEQYF.

This clone was picked up a small number of times. The rearrangement joins TRBV29-1 to TRBJ2-5; a possible D gene is TRBD1 (6 bases). The CDR3 contains 14 residues. CDR1 and CDR2 (germline): SQVTM, ANQGSEA. The germline V and J ends were trimmed by 2 bases and 3 bases, with 13 bases remaining between them. The CDR3 nucleotides are TGCAGCGTTGAATTGACAGGTCTGAAAGAGACCCAGTACTTC. It encodes CSVELTGLKETQYF. Using reference TRBV29-1 and TRBJ2-5 for the parts outside the CDR3, the full variable domain is SAVISQKPSRDICQRGTSLTIQCQVDSQVTMMFWYRQQPGQSLTLIATANQGSEATYESGFVIDKFPISRPNLTFSTLTVSNMSPEDSSIYLCSVELTGLKETQYFGPGTRLLVL.

This clone was seen only a few times. The chain couples TRBV7-9 to TRBJ2-7, with TRBD2 as a possible D gene (5 bases). The length of the CDR3 is 13 residues. V was clipped by 6 bases and J by 3 bases, with 12 bases between them. Germline CDR1 and CDR2: SEHNR and FQNEAQ (reference sequence). The CDR3 here is CASRSSRGYEQYF. The CDR3 region has the DNA TGTGCCAGCAGATCTTCACGGGGCTACGAGCAGTACTTC.

The chain couples TRBV2 to TRBJ1-5, with D possibly matching TRBD1 (5 bases). This CDR3 is 13 amino acids long. Trimming took off 8 bases at V and 4 bases at J, with 12 bases between the two ends. Germline V gene data show CDR1 as SNHLY and CDR2 as FYNNEI. The CDR3 is CASGGGWNQPQHF. The CDR3 DNA reads TGTGCCAGCGGCGGGGGGTGGAATCAGCCCCAGCATTTT.

The chain links TRBV5-1 to TRBJ2-6; D is uncertain. The germline V gene has CDR1 SGHRS and CDR2 YFSETQ. The CDR3 runs to 17 residues. The ends were cut back, 4 bases at V and 0 bases at J, with 14 bases in the middle. The CDR3 sequence is CASSARAYSSGANVLTF. CDR3 bases: TGCGCCAGCAGCGCGAGAGCTTACAGCTCTGGGGCCAACGTCCTGACTTTC.

This chain joins TRBV14 and TRBJ2-7, with TRBD2 identical over 7 bases. V shed 4 bases and J 5 bases; nucleotides not matched to a gene: 11. The CDR3 extends over 15 amino acids. Germline assignment: CDR1 SGHDN and CDR2 FVKESK. CDR3 region: CASSLEAGRGHEQYF. CDR3 sequence (DNA): TGTGCCAGCAGCCTAGAGGCAGGGAGGGGCCACGAGCAGTACTTC. Full variable domain (missing parts from reference TRBV14 and TRBJ2-7): EAGVTQFPSHSVIEKGQTVTLRCDPISGHDNLYWYRRVMGKEIKFLLHFVKESKQDESGMPNNRFLAERTGGTYSTLKVQPAELEDSGVYFCASSLEAGRGHEQYFGPGTRLTVT.

This clone has only one observation. The chain is built from TRBV7-9 and TRBJ1-1; a possible D gene is TRBD1 (6 bases). CDR3 length: 16 residues. Trimming shortened V by 0 bases and J by 3 bases, and 14 bases separated the two germline ends. The germline V gene has CDR1 SEHNR and CDR2 FQNEAQ (reference sequence). CDR3 loop: CASSLAGRGRDTEAFF. Written as DNA, the CDR3 is TGTGCCAGCAGCTTAGCGGGCAGGGGTAGAGACACTGAAGCTTTCTTT.

The rearrangement links TRBV28 to TRBJ1-2; D is undetermined. CDR1 and CDR2 (germline): MDHEN, SYDVKM. V gave up 5 bases and J gave up 7 bases, with 17 bases separating them. This CDR3 spans 14 amino acids. In DNA, the CDR3 is TGTGCCAGCAGTCCCCCACAGATCTATGGTGGCTACACCTTC. This encodes CASSPPQIYGGYTF.

The chain couples TRBV10-3 to TRBJ1-1; D call uncertain. Trimming removed 10 bases at V and 1 base at J, with 10 bases between. Germline V gene lookup returns CDR1 ENHRY and CDR2 SYGVKD. The CDR3 spans 12 residues. The CDR3 protein is CATLRGNTEAFF. For the CDR3, the DNA is TGTGCCACGCTACGGGGGAACACTGAAGCTTTCTTT.

This clone was detected a few times. The chain has TRBV5-6 and TRBJ1-1; 7 bases agree with TRBD1. Per the germline V gene, CDR1 is SGHDT and CDR2 is YYEEEE. With 7 bases clipped from V and 1 base from J, the junction kept 4 bases outside the gene matches. The CDR3 sequence is 13 residues long. The CDR3 sequence is CASHRGPNTEAFF. The DNA of the CDR3 is TGTGCCAGCCACAGGGGCCCGAACACTGAAGCTTTCTTT.

This rearrangement joins TRBV7-2 to TRBJ1-3, with unresolved D. Per germline, CDR1 SGHTA and CDR2 FQGNSA. The CDR3 covers 14 residues. With 2 bases removed from V and 0 bases from J, the gap between germline ends came to 5 bases. CDR3 region: CASSLRSSGNTIYF. CDR3 nucleotides: TGTGCCAGCAGCTTAAGGAGCTCTGGAAACACCATATATTTT.

V usage is TRBV6-5 and J usage is TRBJ2-3, with 12 bases matching TRBD2. The V gene end was trimmed by 4 bases and the J gene end by 3 bases; junction bases not matched to a gene: 5. The CDR3 runs to 16 residues. Per germline, CDR1 MNHEY and CDR2 SVGAGI. CDR3 DNA sequence: TGTGCCAGCAGTTCCCTAGCGGGAGGGACAACAGATACGCAGTATTTT. Encoded protein: CASSSLAGGTTDTQYF.

The V gene is TRBV11-3, the J gene TRBJ2-3, with D perhaps matching TRBD2 (6 bases). The CDR3 consists of 17 residues. The germline CDR1 and CDR2 sequences are SGHNT and YENEEA. Trimming removed 5 bases from V and 2 bases from J, with 20 bases in between. CDR3 coding DNA: TGTGCCAGCAGCACCCGGACCTCGGGGGTTGACACAGATACGCAGTATTTT. This codes for CASSTRTSGVDTDTQYF.